The entry below describes one TCR beta chain. Its antigen is as yet unknown. TCRdb re-called the 5' RACE reads and catalogs CDR3 proteins one per entry, DNA excluded. The clone table shows 200,000 to 250,000 distinct CDR3 sequences, with the ten largest holding about 8%. Germline V gene lookup returns CDR1 SGHDT and CDR2 YYEEEE. The CDR3 is made up of 14 amino acids. These data are taken from a study of monozygotic twins with inflammatory bowel disease. Whole-study findings and limits: Patient repertoires may carry noise from differing immunosuppressive treatments. Among IBD patients, TCRbeta diversity (inverse Simpson) was lower than in healthy co-twins.

The sequence was obtained from a human donor with ulcerative colitis or Crohn's disease, or a healthy co-twin of an affected twin (not recorded which). The sequencing input was blood. This sequence joins TRBV5-6 and TRBJ1-2. This CDR3 reads CASSLDSGSYGYTF.